What follows is one T cell receptor beta chain and its context. Other DNA sequences in this specimen translate into the identical CDR3. Per the study methods: Amplification of reference gene primers was used by the study to estimate nucleated cell counts. Only in-frame clones appear in the TCRdb table, and some are missing; sequencing was by immunoSEQ multiplex PCR. The V and J calls and clone size are taken from that table; D and trimming were inferred from the DNA. The repertoire consists of 150,000 to 200,000 clones, with around 76% occurring once and the leading ten covering about 8%. These data are taken from a study of blood T cell repertoires in COVID-19. On the study more broadly: Material from acute and convalescent COVID-19 was sourced from the United States, Italy and Spain. Sources were T cells, B-cell-depleted T cells, or PBMCs; the material itself was cDNA or gDNA.

Trimming cost V 2 bases and J 4 bases, with 5 bases left between them. Germline V gene data show CDR1 as SGHRS and CDR2 as YFSETQ. This CDR3 region has 12 residues. The genes are TRBV5-1 and TRBJ2-3, with D unclear. Specimen: peripheral blood. The receptor was isolated from a woman in her 70s with acute or convalescent COVID-19. This CDR3 reads CASSFTADTQYF. DNA of the CDR3: TGCGCCAGCAGCTTTACAGCAGATACGCAGTATTTT.